Listed below are T cell receptor beta chains from one sample, sequenced in a study of CD8+ T cells in alopecia areata. The method was immunoSEQ multiplex PCR; TCRdb's version includes in-frame clones alone and lacks a portion of them. The data show some 220,000 clones, more than 45% seen once. Sequenced here: CD4+ T cells sorted from blood, sampled at week 4, from a patient treated with tofacitinib. All receptors derive from a human donor with alopecia areata. The conserved cysteine and the conserved F or W are not part of the CDR3 here.

j_call v_call cdr3_aa
TRBJ2-3 TRBV18 ASSRQDAQY
TRBJ1-2 TRBV27 ASSHRQGGGYT
TRBJ2-2 TRBV7-2 ASSLAGANTGELF
TRBJ1-4 TRBV5-1 ASSLGALLFNEKLF
TRBJ1-3 TRBV30 AFDSSGNTIY
TRBJ1-5 TRBV29-1 SVGFTSNQPQH
TRBJ2-3 TRBV9 ASSVGRWEGRTDTQY
TRBJ2-1 TRBV29-1 SVPGQGFYNEQF
TRBJ1-1 TRBV5-1 ASSLDSNTEAF
TRBJ2-3 TRBV29-1 SDKRQFTQY
TRBJ2-1 TRBV29-1 SVPGQGHNEQF
TRBJ2-1 TRBV2 ASSDVGLAGTNEQF
TRBJ1-6 TRBV23-1 ATLETFSYNSPLH
TRBJ1-5 TRBV15 ATSRDNQPQH
TRBJ2-1 TRBV5-1 ASSWGGADRSSPNEQF
TRBJ1-1 TRBV30 AWSVLGEAF
TRBJ2-7 TRBV7-8 ASSIIQGALGEQY
TRBJ1-1 TRBV6-5 ASSYSGALTEAF
TRBJ1-3 TRBV29-1 SVEAVSGNTIY
TRBJ1-2 TRBV29-1 SVAEPPVGIRGYT
TRBJ1-4 TRBV5-1 ASSTGTGDEKLF
TRBJ1-2 TRBV13 ASSPGRGPYGYT
TRBJ2-5 TRBV30 AWNKGVSGETQY
TRBJ2-3 TRBV30 AWSVQGAVGTQY
TRBJ1-1 TRBV9 ASSEGNTEAF
TRBJ1-4 TRBV28 ASSSDRTRNEKLF
TRBJ2-1 TRBV29-1 TIKRGDEQF
TRBJ2-5 TRBV2 ASSDGVQETQY
TRBJ1-1 TRBV30 AWSVSARTEAF
TRBJ2-3 TRBV30 AWRQGLTDTQY
TRBJ1-1 TRBV11-2 ASSLGGNTEAF
TRBJ1-5 TRBV18 ASSQKEGQPQH
TRBJ1-2 TRBV2 ASSEIGHGYT
TRBJ2-4 TRBV10-2 ASGQVRNIQY
TRBJ2-1 TRBV2 ASSRDSNNEQF
TRBJ2-6 TRBV15 ATSRGTVTSTGANVLT
TRBJ1-2 TRBV7-9 ASSNRRRQSTNYGYT
TRBJ2-1 TRBV29-1 SVALAGEQF
TRBJ1-1 TRBV30 AYGRLNTEAF
TRBJ2-5 TRBV10-3 AISGRGETQY
TRBJ1-3 TRBV2 ASRDRTFSGNTIY
TRBJ1-2 TRBV29-1 SVGNGGAGGYT
TRBJ2-5 TRBV20-1 SATGPTAQY
TRBJ1-2 TRBV29-1 SVDPRATGADGYT
TRBJ1-4 TRBV2 ASSEIGQGKLF
TRBJ1-2 TRBV6-6 ASSYSIPRDYGYT
TRBJ2-5 TRBV29-1 SVRPQETQY
TRBJ2-5 TRBV13 ASSAGAKKGAQY
TRBJ2-6 TRBV9 ASSVGWGGGSGANVLT
TRBJ2-3 TRBV30 AWSVTALNTDTQY
TRBJ1-2 TRBV25-1 ASSAGALGYT
TRBJ2-2 TRBV4-3 ASSQDGLINTGELF
TRBJ2-6 TRBV4-3 ASSQEWKGSGANVLT